One and the same sample provided the 17 T cell receptor beta chains below, sequenced in a study of T cells in Graves' hyperthyroidism and ophthalmopathy. TCR beta CDR3 region amplification was performed from RNA transcripts. First-round RT-PCR with HTBI primers amplified the TCR CDR3 region. TCRdb reprocessed the multiplex PCR reads with MiXCR, giving one entry per CDR3 protein. The table records approximately 400,000 distinct CDR3 sequences, just under 25% of them present only once. Material: blood. The receptors stem from a man in his forties or fifties with Graves' hyperthyroidism.

This chain links TRBV6-5 with TRBJ2-7; D is unresolved. The V and J ends lost 0 bases and 0 bases respectively, with 9 bases between them. The CDR3 is 15 residues long. CDR1 and CDR2 (germline): MNHEY, SVGAGI. CDR3 sequence (DNA): TGTGCCAGCAGTTACTCTCTGGGCAGCTCCTACGAGCAGTACTTC. It is translated as CASSYSLGSSYEQYF.

This chain links TRBV29-1 with TRBJ1-2; 9 nucleotides align to TRBD1. Germline CDR1 and CDR2: SQVTM and ANQGSEA. J gave up 0 bases and V 3 bases, and 5 bases lay outside the gene matches. The CDR3 is 15 amino acids. The CDR3 spells CSVDSGTGSNYGYTF. The CDR3 nucleotides read TGCAGCGTTGACTCCGGGACAGGGTCTAACTATGGCTACACCTTC. The full variable domain, completed using reference TRBV29-1 and TRBJ1-2, is SAVISQKPSRDICQRGTSLTIQCQVDSQVTMMFWYRQQPGQSLTLIATANQGSEATYESGFVIDKFPISRPNLTFSTLTVSNMSPEDSSIYLCSVDSGTGSNYGYTFGSGTRLTVV.

The rearrangement links TRBV12-5 to TRBJ1-1; D perhaps matches TRBD1 (6 bases). CDR1 is LGHNT, CDR2 FRNRAP, per germline. Trimming stripped 0 bases from V and 0 bases from J, with 14 bases between. The CDR3 consists of 17 residues. The CDR3 spells CASGLVLGAEMNTEAFF. The CDR3 nucleotides read TGTGCTAGTGGTTTGGTACTGGGGGCCGAAATGAACACTGAAGCTTTCTTT.

The chain links TRBV12-3 or TRBV12-4 to TRBJ2-7; D ambiguous. The CDR3 covers 13 residues. Trimming left V 6 bases short and J 3 bases short, with 12 bases between. CDR3 protein: CASRPRSLYEQYF. The CDR3 region has the DNA TGTGCCAGCAGACCCCGGTCTCTCTACGAGCAGTACTTC.

This clonotype was seen ten or more times. The CDR3, as DNA: TGTGCCAGCAGCTTACGGGGCCAAGAGACCCAGTACTTC. This sequence encodes CASSLRGQETQYF. The rearrangement links TRBV12-3 or TRBV12-4 to TRBJ2-5; perhaps TRBD2 as D (5 bases). V was shortened by 6 bases and J by 1 base, with 9 bases between the two germline ends. The CDR3 covers 13 residues.

CDR3 nucleotide sequence: TGTGCCACCAGCAGAGAAGTCCAGATCTCCTACAATGAGCAGTTCTTC. Translation: CATSREVQISYNEQFF. The rearrangement uses TRBV15 and TRBJ2-1; no definite D call. V was trimmed by 0 bases and J by 0 bases, leaving 9 bases between them. This CDR3 spans 16 amino acids. Germline-derived CDR1 and CDR2 are LNHNV and YYDKDF (reference sequence).

V is TRBV12-3 or TRBV12-4 and J is TRBJ2-7; 8 nucleotides line up with TRBD1. The trim removed 10 bases at V and 2 bases at J, leaving 4 bases unmatched. CDR3 size: 12 residues. The CDR3 region has the DNA TGTGCCACGAGCAGGGGGCCCTACGAGCAGTACTTC. Its protein is CATSRGPYEQYF.

This clonotype was seen repeatedly, ten times or more. The chain combines TRBV20-1 with TRBJ2-3; 11 positions agree with TRBD1. V lost 5 bases, J lost 0 bases, and 13 bases stayed unmatched. CDR1 DFQATT and CDR2 SNEGSKA come from the germline V gene (reference sequence). This CDR3 has 18 residues. CDR3 sequence (DNA): TGCAGTGCTTGGACAGGGGGCGTATCCCCCGCTAGCACAGATACGCAGTATTTT. This encodes CSAWTGGVSPASTDTQYF.

This clonotype was observed a handful of times. The chain combines TRBV7-9 with TRBJ1-1; D gene ambiguous. This CDR3 region has 15 residues. Trimming pared 5 bases from V and 0 bases from J, leaving 13 bases between. Per germline, CDR1 SEHNR and CDR2 FQNEAQ (reference sequence). CDR3 DNA sequence: TGTGCCAGCAGCGCGACGACTCCGATGAACACTGAAGCTTTCTTT. Its translation is CASSATTPMNTEAFF.

The chain recombines TRBV7-2 with TRBJ2-4; the match to TRBD1 covers 12 bases. CDR3 length equals 19 residues. Germline V lookup: CDR1 SGHTA, CDR2 FQGNSA. Trimming cost V 0 bases and J 1 base; bases outside gene matches: 7. CDR3 loop: CASSLARDRGRVAKNIQYF. As DNA, the CDR3 is TGTGCCAGCAGCTTAGCGCGGGACAGGGGGCGCGTGGCCAAAAACATTCAGTACTTC.

This clonotype was picked up many times. J is TRBJ2-5 and V is TRBV28; D ambiguous. Trimming left V 6 bases short and J 0 bases short, with 11 bases between. Germline lookup yields CDR1 MDHEN and CDR2 SYDVKM. This CDR3 is built from 14 residues. This CDR3 reads CASSPAKNQETQYF. In DNA form, the CDR3 reads TGTGCCAGCAGCCCGGCGAAGAACCAAGAGACCCAGTACTTC. The whole variable domain, remainder taken from reference TRBV28 and TRBJ2-5, is DVKVTQSSRYLVKRTGEKVFLECVQDMDHENMFWYRQDPGLGLRLIYFSYDVKMKEKGDIPEGYSVSREKKERFSLILESASTNQTSMYLCASSPAKNQETQYFGPGTRLLVL.

This clonotype was seen more than once but under ten times. This rearrangement joins TRBV6-5 to TRBJ2-2, with D possibly matching TRBD2 (6 bases). Trimming cost V 2 bases and J 1 base, with 11 bases left between them. The CDR3 spans 16 residues. CDR1 and CDR2 (germline): MNHEY, SVGAGI. The CDR3 is CASSYMGGKNTGELFF. The CDR3 bases are TGTGCCAGCAGTTACATGGGCGGGAAGAACACCGGGGAGCTGTTTTTT.

This clonotype was detected once. The rearrangement links TRBV7-3 to TRBJ2-1; 9 nucleotides match TRBD2. Germline V gene sequence: CDR1 SGHTA, CDR2 FQGTGA. The CDR3 has 17 residues. Unmatched junction bases numbered 11, after V lost 1 base and J lost 7 bases. CDR3 in DNA: TGTGCCAGCAGCTTAATTGGTGGAAGCGGGGGGTATAATGAGCAGTTCTTC. Its translation: CASSLIGGSGGYNEQFF.

The CDR3 region has the DNA TGTGCCAGCAAGCCCTCCGGCGGCAATCAGCCCCAGCATTTT. Its translation: CASKPSGGNQPQHF. The rearrangement links TRBV6-2 or TRBV6-3 to TRBJ1-5; D not resolved. Trimming took off 7 bases at V and 2 bases at J, with 12 bases between the two ends. CDR1 and CDR2 (germline): MNHEY, SVGEGT. The CDR3 sequence is 14 residues long.

This clonotype was counted a few times. The J gene is TRBJ1-4, the V gene TRBV7-9, with D tentatively TRBD1 (6 bases). Germline V CDR1 and CDR2: SEHNR, FQNEAQ (reference sequence). V lost 3 bases, J lost 8 bases, and 10 bases lay in between. The CDR3 runs 13 residues. CDR3 nucleotides: TGTGCCAGCAGCTTGGGGGCGGGGGAAAAACTGTTTTTT. Translating gives CASSLGAGEKLFF.

This clonotype was counted between two and nine times. The V and J genes are TRBV6-1 and TRBJ1-1; D possibly corresponds to TRBD1 (5 bases). CDR3 length: 16 amino acids. V lost 4 bases and J 5 bases, leaving 20 bases between the germline ends. CDR1 is MNHNS and CDR2 is SASEGT in the germline V gene. The CDR3 coding sequence is TGTGCCAGCAGTGTAGGGGTGGGGGGTGCTAAAACTGAAGCTTTCTTT. Its translation is CASSVGVGGAKTEAFF.

DNA for the CDR3: TGCAGCGTTGGGGATGGGGTGGTTCAGCCCCAGCATTTT. Amino acids: CSVGDGVVQPQHF. The rearrangement links TRBV29-1 to TRBJ1-5, with unresolved D. The V end was cut by 4 bases, the J end by 6 bases, with 13 bases between. CDR1 is SQVTM, CDR2 ANQGSEA, per germline. The CDR3 loop spans 13 amino acids.